This paragraph reports one TCR beta chain. Sequencing used immunoSEQ multiplex PCR; TCRdb keeps in-frame clones, though not all of them. Among around 25,000 clones listed, 65% to 75% were seen once. The data are from a study of early stage breast cancer tumors. Across the whole study: ER+/PR+/HER2- status applied to about 70% of the 16 invasive breast tumors. Each sample averaged approximately 9.9-fold read coverage.

The CDR3 has 16 amino acids. CDR1 is SGHNT and CDR2 is YENEEA in the germline V gene. V lost 1 base to trimming and J lost 1 base; unmatched junction nucleotides: 4. The sample consisted of breast tumor tissue. The chain combines TRBV11-3 with TRBJ2-1, with 7 bases lining up with TRBD2. The sequence came from a person between 60 and 70 years old with breast cancer. CDR3 loop: CASSLGASGSYNEQFF. The CDR3 nucleotides read TGTGCCAGCAGCTTAGGGGCTAGCGGATCCTACAATGAGCAGTTCTTC.